These 10 T cell receptor beta chains share one sample of origin, sequenced in a study of shared clonotypes between healthy human individuals. TCRdb's copy holds only in-frame clones and misses some; the assay was immunoSEQ multiplex PCR. The data contain approximately 480,000 clones, about three quarters of them singletons. The sequencing sample was made of PBMCs. These receptors came from a woman aged 40 to 50 in good health. Some clones in this sample may be carry-over from other donors' samples.

This clone was recorded only once. This chain uses TRBV28 with TRBJ1-3; maybe TRBD1 (5 bases). Germline CDR1 and CDR2: MDHEN and SYDVKM. The CDR3 is 15 residues long. Trimming removed 7 bases from V and 0 bases from J, with 13 bases in between. CDR3: CASNPHRISGNTIYF. CDR3 sequence (DNA): TGTGCCAGCAACCCCCACAGGATCTCTGGAAACACCATATATTTT. Combining the CDR3 with reference TRBV28 and TRBJ1-3 gives the whole variable domain DVKVTQSSRYLVKRTGEKVFLECVQDMDHENMFWYRQDPGLGLRLIYFSYDVKMKEKGDIPEGYSVSREKKERFSLILESASTNQTSMYLCASNPHRISGNTIYFGEGSWLTVV.

Note on this clone: The sample has other DNA sequences that encode this CDR3 too. V and J are TRBV29-1 and TRBJ2-3, with no clear D. V was shortened by 6 bases and J by 1 base, with 8 bases between the two germline ends. CDR3 length: 12 residues. The V gene's germline CDR1 is SQVTM and CDR2 ANQGSEA. The CDR3 loop reads CSVADGTDTQYF. The CDR3 coding sequence is TGCAGCGTGGCCGACGGCACAGATACGCAGTATTTT.

The rearrangement links TRBV11-2 to TRBJ2-2; 13 bases agree with TRBD2. Germline CDR1 and CDR2: SGHAT and FQNNGV. The CDR3 has 15 residues. The V and J ends lost 4 bases and 7 bases, in that order; junction bases with no gene match: 3. The CDR3 region has the DNA TGTGCCAGCAGCTCCACTAGCGGGAGGGTCGGGGAGCTGTTTTTT. Its protein is CASSSTSGRVGELFF.

This clone has only a few counts. This clone may be a read error of a much larger clone one base away. This specimen includes other DNA sequences encoding the same CDR3. The CDR3 DNA reads as TGTGCCAGCAGTGAACAGCCAAACACTGAAGCTTTCTTT. Residues: CASSEQPNTEAFF. The chain couples TRBV6-1 to TRBJ1-1; D call uncertain. Deletions cut 2 bases from V and 2 bases from J, with 6 bases between. CDR1 is MNHNS and CDR2 is SASEGT in the germline V gene. The CDR3 loop spans 13 amino acids.

CDR3 sequence: CASASGLGYEQYF. The CDR3 DNA follows: TGTGCCAGCGCCTCGGGACTCGGCTACGAGCAGTACTTC. The genes are TRBV6-1 and TRBJ2-7, with D possibly TRBD2 on 6 matching bases. The CDR3 consists of 13 residues. Trimming cost V 8 bases and J 3 bases, with 14 bases left between them. CDR1 is MNHNS, CDR2 SASEGT, per germline.

This clone has more than one count but fewer than ten. V is TRBV29-1 and J is TRBJ1-2; 9 positions match TRBD1. The CDR3 runs to 16 residues. V shed 4 bases and J 3 bases; nucleotides not matched to a gene: 12. Germline CDR1 and CDR2: SQVTM and ANQGSEA. The CDR3 DNA follows: TGCAGCGTTGGATCGACAGGGGGACCCTTGTACTATGGCTACACCTTC. It encodes CSVGSTGGPLYYGYTF.

This clone has more than one count but fewer than ten. The CDR3 DNA is TGCGCCAGCAGCTTGGGGGGGACTAGAGATTACGAGCAGTACTTC. Its protein is CASSLGGTRDYEQYF. V usage is TRBV5-1 and J usage is TRBJ2-7, with 8 nucleotides matching TRBD2. This CDR3 comprises 15 residues. Germline assignment: CDR1 SGHRS and CDR2 YFSETQ. Losses at the gene ends were 0 bases for V and 4 bases for J; bases not matched to a gene: 6.

This clone was seen only once. V is TRBV5-4 and J is TRBJ2-3; 10 bases are shared with TRBD2. The germline gives CDR1 SGHNT, CDR2 YYREEE (reference sequence). CDR3 size: 15 residues. J gave up 6 bases and V 5 bases, and 9 bases lay outside the gene matches. The CDR3 loop reads CASRSGREAVDTQYF. The CDR3 DNA sequence: TGTGCCAGCAGGAGCGGGAGGGAGGCGGTTGATACGCAGTATTTT.

The chain links TRBV9 to TRBJ1-3; 9 bases map to TRBD1. The CDR3 has 16 residues. From germline, CDR1 is SGDLS and CDR2 YYNGEE. V lost 4 bases to trimming and J lost 0 bases; unmatched junction nucleotides: 5. CDR3 amino acids: CASSSGTGISGNTIYF. The CDR3 DNA sequence: TGTGCCAGCAGCTCTGGGACAGGGATCTCTGGAAACACCATATATTTT.

This clone was seen more than once but under ten times. The chain recombines TRBV27 with TRBJ2-5, with D perhaps TRBD2 (5 bases). Germline assignment: CDR1 MNHEY and CDR2 SMNVEV (reference sequence). With 6 bases removed from V and 5 bases from J, the gap between germline ends came to 19 bases. The CDR3 totals 15 residues. The CDR3 sequence: CASSLRAPREETQYF. CDR3 DNA sequence: TGTGCCAGCAGCCTCCGAGCCCCGAGGGAGGAGACCCAGTACTTC.